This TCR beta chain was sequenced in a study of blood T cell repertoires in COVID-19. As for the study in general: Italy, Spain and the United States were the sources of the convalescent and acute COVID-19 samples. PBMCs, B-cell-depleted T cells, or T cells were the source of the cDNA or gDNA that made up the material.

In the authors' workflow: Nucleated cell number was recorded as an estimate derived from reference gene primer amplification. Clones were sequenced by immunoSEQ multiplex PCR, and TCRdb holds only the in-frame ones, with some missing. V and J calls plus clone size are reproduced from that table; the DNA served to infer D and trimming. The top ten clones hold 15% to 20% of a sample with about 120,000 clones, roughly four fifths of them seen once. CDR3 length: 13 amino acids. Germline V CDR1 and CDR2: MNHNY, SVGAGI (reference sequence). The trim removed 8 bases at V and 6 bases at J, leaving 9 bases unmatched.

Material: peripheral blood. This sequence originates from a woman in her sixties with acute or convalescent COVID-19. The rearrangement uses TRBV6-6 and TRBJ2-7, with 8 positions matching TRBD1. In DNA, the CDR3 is TGTGCCAGCCGACGGGACAGGCTCTCCGAGCAGTACTTC. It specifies CASRRDRLSEQYF.